This TCR beta chain derives from a study of cytomegalovirus exposure and HLA in healthy donors. Regarding this clone: The target antigen is unknown.

Vbeta (60) and Jbeta (13) primers were used in the PCR. Profiled with immunoSEQ multiplex PCR; TCRdb holds only in-frame clones, not every one. The repertoire includes about 180,000 clones, approximately 84% of them detected once, and around 5% sits in the top ten. The J segment lost 4 bases and the V segment lost 3 bases, leaving 6 bases of the junction unmatched. This CDR3 region has 15 residues. The V gene's germline CDR1 is SEHNR and CDR2 FQNEAQ (reference sequence). Study-wide findings and caveats: Approximately 18,000 TCR beta sequences were associated with HLA alleles at 0.05 false discovery rate in a later analysis. Most TCR beta V segments were productive about 90% or about 30% of the time in an earlier analysis. Cytomegalovirus status was reportedly diagnosed by the classifier with high sensitivity and specificity.

The sequence was obtained from a man aged 18 to 30 in good health and CMV-seronegative. Sequenced material: PBMCs. J is TRBJ1-2 and V is TRBV7-9; 9 positions agree with TRBD1. The CDR3 nucleotides read TGTGCCAGCAGCTTCACAAGGGACAGGGCCTATGGCTACACCTTC. This gives the protein CASSFTRDRAYGYTF.